The present T cell receptor beta chain was sequenced within a study of T-cell memory formation after mild COVID-19. Whole-study context: TCR clusters were mostly donor specific.

The V gene's germline CDR1 is LNHDA and CDR2 SQIVND (reference sequence). With 3 bases removed from V and 3 bases from J, the gap between germline ends came to 8 bases. CDR3 length: 13 amino acids. This clonotype was detected only a few times. Its target is not known. TCRdb fed the 5' RACE reads into MiXCR, producing one record per CDR3 protein. The top ten clones hold under 30% of a sample with over 30,000 distinct CDR3 sequences, 9.5% to 12% of them seen once. Findings and limits, study-wide: In pre-infection memory, a portion of responding clones appeared, which suggested that cross-reactive memory joined. Day 15 to 85 contracting clones showed balanced CD4/CD8; later expanders leaned CD4+. Proof of SARS-CoV-2 specificity was absent for the second-wave clones that crested on day 37.

The sequenced sample consisted of PBMCs or a T cell subset sorted from them (not recorded which). The sequence derives from a man aged 18 to 29 who had mild COVID-19 (a few samples of this study predate the infection). Cell type and time point are not known. The genes are TRBV19 and TRBJ1-1, with a possible D match to TRBD1 (5 bases). The CDR3 loop reads CASSIGADTEAFF. The CDR3 nucleotides are TGTGCCAGTAGTATTGGGGCAGACACTGAAGCTTTCTTT.